This TCR beta chain was documented in a study of post-analysis software for immune sequencing data. Turning to the study itself: Relapsing-remitting, secondary progressive and progressive-relapsing courses of multiple sclerosis were included.

Unique molecular identifiers tagged the TCR beta cDNA libraries. T cells numbering roughly 1 to 10 million yielded 450,000 to 600,000 cDNA molecules. MiXCR, applied by TCRdb to the PCR reads, yields one record per CDR3 protein. The table lists 380,000 or so distinct CDR3 sequences, around a third of them singletons. This clonotype was seen a single time. Antigen unknown. The length of the CDR3 is 12 residues. With 6 bases removed from V and 6 bases from J, the gap between germline ends came to 12 bases. The study's findings and limits: Higher frequency in patients than in controls was seen for roughly 5 TRBV segments, with TRBV5-6, TRBV5-1 and TRBV20-1 among them. Strong co-clustering by F measure linked samples that shared a preparation batch. There was significantly lower normalized Chao1 diversity in multiple sclerosis patients than in controls.

The source of this sequence is a girl between 5 and 17 years old with multiple sclerosis. The chain is built from TRBV12-3 or TRBV12-4 and TRBJ2-7; a possible D gene is TRBD2 (5 bases). Sequenced material: blood. CDR3 loop: CASSYFEGEQYF. The CDR3 DNA follows: TGTGCCAGCAGCTACTTCGAGGGCGAGCAGTACTTC.